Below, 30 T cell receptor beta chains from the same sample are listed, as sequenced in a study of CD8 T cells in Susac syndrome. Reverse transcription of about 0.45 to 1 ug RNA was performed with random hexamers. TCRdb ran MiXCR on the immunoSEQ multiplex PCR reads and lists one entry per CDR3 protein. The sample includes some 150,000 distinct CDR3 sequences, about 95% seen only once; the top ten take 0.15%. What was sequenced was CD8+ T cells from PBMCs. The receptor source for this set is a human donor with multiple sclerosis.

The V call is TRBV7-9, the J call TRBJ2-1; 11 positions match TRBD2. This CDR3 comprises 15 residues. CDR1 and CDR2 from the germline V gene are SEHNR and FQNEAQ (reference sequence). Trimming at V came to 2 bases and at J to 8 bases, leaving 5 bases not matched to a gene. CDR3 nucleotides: TGTGCCAGCAGCTTACTAGCGGGGGGATGGGATGAGCAGTTCTTC. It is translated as CASSLLAGGWDEQFF.

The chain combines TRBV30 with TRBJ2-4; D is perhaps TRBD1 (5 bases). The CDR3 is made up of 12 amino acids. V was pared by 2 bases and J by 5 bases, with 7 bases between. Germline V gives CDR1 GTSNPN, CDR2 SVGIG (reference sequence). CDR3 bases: TGTGCCTGGAGTTCCAGGGAAAACATTCAGTACTTC. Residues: CAWSSRENIQYF. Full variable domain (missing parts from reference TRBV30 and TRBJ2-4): SQTIHQWPATLVQPVGSPLSLECTVEGTSNPNLYWYRQAAGRGLQLLFYSVGIGQISSEVPQNLSASRPQDRQFILSSKKLLLSDSGFYLCAWSSRENIQYFGAGTRLSVL.

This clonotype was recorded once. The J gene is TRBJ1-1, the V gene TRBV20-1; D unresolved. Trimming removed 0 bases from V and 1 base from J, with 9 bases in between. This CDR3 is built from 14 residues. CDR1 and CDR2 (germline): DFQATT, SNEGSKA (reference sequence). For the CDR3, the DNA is TGCAGTGCTAGAGAGGCGGATTCGAACACTGAAGCTTTCTTT. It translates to CSAREADSNTEAFF.

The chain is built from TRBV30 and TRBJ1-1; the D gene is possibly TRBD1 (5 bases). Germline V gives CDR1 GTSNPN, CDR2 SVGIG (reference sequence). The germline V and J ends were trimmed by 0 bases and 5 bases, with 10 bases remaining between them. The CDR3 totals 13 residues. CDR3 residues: CAWSVRGVTEAFF. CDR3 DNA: TGTGCCTGGAGTGTACGGGGGGTGACTGAAGCTTTCTTT. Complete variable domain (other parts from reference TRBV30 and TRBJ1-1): SQTIHQWPATLVQPVGSPLSLECTVEGTSNPNLYWYRQAAGRGLQLLFYSVGIGQISSEVPQNLSASRPQDRQFILSSKKLLLSDSGFYLCAWSVRGVTEAFFGQGTRLTVV.

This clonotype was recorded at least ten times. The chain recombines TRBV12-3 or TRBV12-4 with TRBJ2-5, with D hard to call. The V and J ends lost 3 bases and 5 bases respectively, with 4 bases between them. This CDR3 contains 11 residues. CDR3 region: CASSFGETQYF. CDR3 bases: TGTGCCAGCAGTTTCGGGGAGACCCAGTACTTC.

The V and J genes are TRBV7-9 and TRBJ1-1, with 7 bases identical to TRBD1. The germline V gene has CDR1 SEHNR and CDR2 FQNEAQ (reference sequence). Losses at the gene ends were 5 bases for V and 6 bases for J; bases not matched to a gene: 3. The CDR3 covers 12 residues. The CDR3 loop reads CASSTGDAEAFF. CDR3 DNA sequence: TGTGCCAGCAGCACAGGGGACGCTGAAGCTTTCTTT.

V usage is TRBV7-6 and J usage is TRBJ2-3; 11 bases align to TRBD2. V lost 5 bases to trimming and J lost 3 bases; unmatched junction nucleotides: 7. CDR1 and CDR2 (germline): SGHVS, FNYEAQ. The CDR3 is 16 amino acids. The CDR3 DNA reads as TGTGCCAGCAGCCCCTTAGCGGGGGGGCCGACAGATACGCAGTATTTT. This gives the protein CASSPLAGGPTDTQYF.

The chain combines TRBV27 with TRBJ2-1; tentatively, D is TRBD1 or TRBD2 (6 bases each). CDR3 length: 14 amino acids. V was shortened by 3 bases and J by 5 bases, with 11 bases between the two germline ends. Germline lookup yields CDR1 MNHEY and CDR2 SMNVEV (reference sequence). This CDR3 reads CASSLVGGHNEQFF. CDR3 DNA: TGTGCCAGCAGTTTGGTGGGGGGCCACAATGAGCAGTTCTTC.

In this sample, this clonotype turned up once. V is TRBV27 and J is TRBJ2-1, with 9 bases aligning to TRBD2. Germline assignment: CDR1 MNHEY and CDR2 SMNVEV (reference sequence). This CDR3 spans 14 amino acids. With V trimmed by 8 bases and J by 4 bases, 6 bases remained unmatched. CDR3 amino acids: CASHASGAYNEQFF. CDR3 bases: TGTGCCAGCCATGCTAGCGGGGCTTACAATGAGCAGTTCTTC.

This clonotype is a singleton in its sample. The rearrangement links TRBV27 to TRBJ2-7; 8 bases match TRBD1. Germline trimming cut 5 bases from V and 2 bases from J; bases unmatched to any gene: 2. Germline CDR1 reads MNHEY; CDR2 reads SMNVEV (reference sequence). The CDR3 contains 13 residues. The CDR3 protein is CASSDRGPYEQYF. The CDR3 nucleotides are TGTGCCAGCAGTGACAGGGGTCCCTACGAGCAGTACTTC.

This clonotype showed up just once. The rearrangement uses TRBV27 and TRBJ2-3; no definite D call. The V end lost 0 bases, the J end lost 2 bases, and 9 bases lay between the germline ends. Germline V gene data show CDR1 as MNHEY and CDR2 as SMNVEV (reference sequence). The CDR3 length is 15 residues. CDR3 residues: CASSLSLQYTDTQYF. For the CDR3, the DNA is TGTGCCAGCAGTTTATCGTTACAGTACACAGATACGCAGTATTTT.

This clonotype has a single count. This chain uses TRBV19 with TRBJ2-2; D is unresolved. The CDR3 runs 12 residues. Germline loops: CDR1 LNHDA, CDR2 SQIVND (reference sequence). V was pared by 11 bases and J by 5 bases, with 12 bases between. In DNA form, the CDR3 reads TGTGCCGTCGCGGTTTGGACCGGGGAGCTGTTTTTT. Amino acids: CAVAVWTGELFF. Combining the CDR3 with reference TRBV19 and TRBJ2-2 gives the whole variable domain DGGITQSPKYLFRKEGQNVTLSCEQNLNHDAMYWYRQDPGQGLRLIYYSQIVNDFQKGDIAEGYSVSREKKESFPLTVTSAQKNPTAFYLCAVAVWTGELFFGEGSRLTVL.

This chain's CDR3 is CASSQEGLATGETQYF. The CDR3 DNA sequence: TGTGCCAGCAGCCAAGAGGGGCTTGCTACCGGGGAGACCCAGTACTTC. The genes are TRBV3-1 and TRBJ2-5, with a tentative D call TRBD1 (5 bases). Trimming pared 0 bases from V and 5 bases from J, leaving 16 bases between. The CDR3 is 16 amino acids. The germline CDR1 and CDR2 sequences are LGHDT and YNNKEL (reference sequence).

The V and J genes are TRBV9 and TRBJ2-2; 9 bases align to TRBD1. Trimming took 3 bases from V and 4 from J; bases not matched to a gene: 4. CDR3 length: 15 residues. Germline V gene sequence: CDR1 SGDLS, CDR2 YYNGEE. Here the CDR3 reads CASSAETGGTGELFF. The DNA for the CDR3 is TGTGCCAGCAGCGCAGAGACAGGGGGCACCGGGGAGCTGTTTTTT. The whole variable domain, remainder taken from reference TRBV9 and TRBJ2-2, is DSGVTQTPKHLITATGQRVTLRCSPRSGDLSVYWYQQSLDQGLQFLIQYYNGEERAKGNILERFSAQQFPDLHSELNLSSLELGDSALYFCASSAETGGTGELFFGEGSRLTVL.

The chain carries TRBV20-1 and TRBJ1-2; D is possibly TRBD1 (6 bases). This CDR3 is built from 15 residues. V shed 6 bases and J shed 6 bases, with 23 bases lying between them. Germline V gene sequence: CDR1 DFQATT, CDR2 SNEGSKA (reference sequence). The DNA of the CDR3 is TGCAGTGCACACGAGTCAGGGACAATTCGCAATGGCTACACCTTC. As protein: CSAHESGTIRNGYTF.

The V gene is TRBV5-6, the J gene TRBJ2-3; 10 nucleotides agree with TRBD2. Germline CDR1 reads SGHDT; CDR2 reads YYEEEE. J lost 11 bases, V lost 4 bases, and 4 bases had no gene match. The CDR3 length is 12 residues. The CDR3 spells CASSRVAGGQYF. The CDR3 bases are TGTGCCAGCAGCAGGGTAGCGGGGGGGCAGTATTTT.

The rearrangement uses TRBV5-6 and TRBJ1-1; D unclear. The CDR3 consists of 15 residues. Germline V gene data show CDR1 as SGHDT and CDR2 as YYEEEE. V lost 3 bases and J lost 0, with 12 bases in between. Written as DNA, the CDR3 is TGTGCCAGCAGCTGGGGAGAGCGGCTGAACACTGAAGCTTTCTTT. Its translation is CASSWGERLNTEAFF. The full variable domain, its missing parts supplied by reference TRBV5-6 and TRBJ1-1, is DAGVTQSPTHLIKTRGQQVTLRCSPKSGHDTVSWYQQALGQGPQFIFQYYEEEERQRGNFPDRFSGHQFPNYSSELNVNALLLGDSALYLCASSWGERLNTEAFFGQGTRLTVV.

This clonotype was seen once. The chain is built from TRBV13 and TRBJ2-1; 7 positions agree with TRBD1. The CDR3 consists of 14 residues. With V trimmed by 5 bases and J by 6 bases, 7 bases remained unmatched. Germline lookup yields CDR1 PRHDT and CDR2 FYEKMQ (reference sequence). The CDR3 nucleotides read TGTGCCAGCAGCCTCGCGGACAGGCCCAATGAGCAGTTCTTC. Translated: CASSLADRPNEQFF.

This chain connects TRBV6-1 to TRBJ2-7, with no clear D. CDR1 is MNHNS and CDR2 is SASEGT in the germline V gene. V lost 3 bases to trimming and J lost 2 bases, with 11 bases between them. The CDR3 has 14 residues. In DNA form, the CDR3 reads TGTGCCAGCAGTGAGCGGTCTCCAGCCTACGAGCAGTACTTC. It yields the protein CASSERSPAYEQYF.

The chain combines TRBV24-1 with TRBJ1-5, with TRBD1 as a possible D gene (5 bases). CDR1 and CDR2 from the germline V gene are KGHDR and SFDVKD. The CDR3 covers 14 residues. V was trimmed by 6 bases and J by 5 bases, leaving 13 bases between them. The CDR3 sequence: CATSPGGVHQPQHF. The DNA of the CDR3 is TGTGCCACCAGTCCGGGGGGGGTTCATCAGCCCCAGCATTTT.

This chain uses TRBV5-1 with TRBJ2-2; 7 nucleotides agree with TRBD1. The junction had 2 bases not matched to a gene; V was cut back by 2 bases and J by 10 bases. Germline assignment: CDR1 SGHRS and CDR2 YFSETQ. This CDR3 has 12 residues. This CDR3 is CASSFGQEELFF. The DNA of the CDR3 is TGCGCCAGCAGCTTCGGACAGGAGGAGCTGTTTTTT.

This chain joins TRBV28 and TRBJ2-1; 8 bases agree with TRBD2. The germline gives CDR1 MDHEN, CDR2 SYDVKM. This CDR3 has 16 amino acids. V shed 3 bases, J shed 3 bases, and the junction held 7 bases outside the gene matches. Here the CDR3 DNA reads TGTGCCAGCAGTTTCCGGGAGGGAGGGGTCTACAATGAGCAGTTCTTC. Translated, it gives CASSFREGGVYNEQFF. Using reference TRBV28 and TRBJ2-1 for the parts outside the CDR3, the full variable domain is DVKVTQSSRYLVKRTGEKVFLECVQDMDHENMFWYRQDPGLGLRLIYFSYDVKMKEKGDIPEGYSVSREKKERFSLILESASTNQTSMYLCASSFREGGVYNEQFFGPGTRLTVL.

The CDR3 sequence is CASGFRLAGSTGELFF. The CDR3 bases are TGTGCTAGTGGTTTTAGACTAGCGGGGAGCACCGGGGAGCTGTTTTTT. The chain recombines TRBV12-5 with TRBJ2-2; 11 nucleotides match TRBD2. The V and J ends lost 3 bases and 4 bases, in that order; junction bases with no gene match: 4. The CDR3 loop spans 16 amino acids. Germline V gene data show CDR1 as LGHNT and CDR2 as FRNRAP.

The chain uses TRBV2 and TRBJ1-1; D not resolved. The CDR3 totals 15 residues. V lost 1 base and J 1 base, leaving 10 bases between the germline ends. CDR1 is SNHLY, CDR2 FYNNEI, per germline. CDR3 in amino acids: CASSEEVDKNTEAFF. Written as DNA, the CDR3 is TGTGCCAGCAGTGAAGAGGTCGACAAGAACACTGAAGCTTTCTTT.

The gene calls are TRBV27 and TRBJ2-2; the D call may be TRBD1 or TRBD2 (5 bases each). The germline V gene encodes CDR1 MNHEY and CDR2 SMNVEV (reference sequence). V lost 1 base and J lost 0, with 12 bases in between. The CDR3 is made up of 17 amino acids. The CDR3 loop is CASSLLARDANTGELFF. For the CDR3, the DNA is TGTGCCAGCAGTTTATTGGCACGGGACGCGAACACCGGGGAGCTGTTTTTT.

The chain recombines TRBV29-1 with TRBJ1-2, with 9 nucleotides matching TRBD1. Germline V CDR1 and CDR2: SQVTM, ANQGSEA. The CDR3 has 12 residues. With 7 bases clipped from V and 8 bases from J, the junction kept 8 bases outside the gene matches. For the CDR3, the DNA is TGCAGCGCGGGGACAGGGACAGAAGGCTACACCTTC. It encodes CSAGTGTEGYTF.

Written as DNA, the CDR3 is TGTGCCAGTAGTCCCCGAGGGGGGACGTATCAGCCCCAGCATTTT. It codes for CASSPRGGTYQPQHF. The V and J genes are TRBV19 and TRBJ1-5; maybe TRBD1 (6 bases). V lost 5 bases and J lost 5, with 16 bases in between. The CDR3 has 15 residues. Germline V lookup: CDR1 LNHDA, CDR2 SQIVND (reference sequence). Full variable domain (remainder filled in from reference TRBV19 and TRBJ1-5): DGGITQSPKYLFRKEGQNVTLSCEQNLNHDAMYWYRQDPGQGLRLIYYSQIVNDFQKGDIAEGYSVSREKKESFPLTVTSAQKNPTAFYLCASSPRGGTYQPQHFGDGTRLSIL.

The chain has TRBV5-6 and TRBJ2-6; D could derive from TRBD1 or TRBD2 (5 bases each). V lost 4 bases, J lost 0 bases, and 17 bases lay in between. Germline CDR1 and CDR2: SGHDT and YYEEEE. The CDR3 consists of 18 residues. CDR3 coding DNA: TGTGCCAGCAGCGAGGGACCGAATTCCTTCTCTGGGGCCAACGTCCTGACTTTC. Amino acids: CASSEGPNSFSGANVLTF.

This chain's CDR3 is CAWSRGQGVFSPLHF. CDR3 bases: TGTGCCTGGAGTAGGGGACAGGGAGTTTTCTCACCCCTCCACTTT. The gene calls are TRBV30 and TRBJ1-6; 9 positions agree with TRBD1. The V segment lost 2 bases and the J segment 10 bases; nucleotides outside the gene matches: 9. This CDR3 comprises 15 residues. Per the germline V gene, CDR1 is GTSNPN and CDR2 is SVGIG (reference sequence).

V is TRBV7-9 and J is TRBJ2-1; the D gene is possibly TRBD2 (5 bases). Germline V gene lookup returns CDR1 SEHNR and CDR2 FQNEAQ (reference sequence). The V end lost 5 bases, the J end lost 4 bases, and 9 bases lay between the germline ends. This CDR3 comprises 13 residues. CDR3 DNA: TGTGCCAGCAGCCATGAGGGTTACAATGAGCAGTTCTTC. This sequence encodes CASSHEGYNEQFF.